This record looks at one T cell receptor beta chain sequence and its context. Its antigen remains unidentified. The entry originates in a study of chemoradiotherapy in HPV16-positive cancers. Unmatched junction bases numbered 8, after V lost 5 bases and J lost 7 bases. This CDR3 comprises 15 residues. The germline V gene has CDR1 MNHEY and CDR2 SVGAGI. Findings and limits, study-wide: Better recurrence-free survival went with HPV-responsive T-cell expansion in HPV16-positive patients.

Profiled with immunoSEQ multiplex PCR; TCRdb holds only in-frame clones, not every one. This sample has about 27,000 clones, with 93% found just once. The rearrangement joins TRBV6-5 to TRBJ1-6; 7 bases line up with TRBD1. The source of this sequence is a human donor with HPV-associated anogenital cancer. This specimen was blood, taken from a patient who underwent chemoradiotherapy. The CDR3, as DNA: TGTGCCAGCAGTCTACAGGGGAGGGGAAATTCACCCCTCCACTTT. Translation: CASSLQGRGNSPLHF.